This T cell receptor (beta chain) was found in a study of PD-1 blockade in classical Hodgkin lymphoma. Sequencing used immunoSEQ multiplex PCR; TCRdb keeps in-frame clones, though not all of them. The repertoire holds 38,000 or so clones, with about 89% as singletons. There was relapse after autologous stem cell transplantation in every patient, and there was variation in brentuximab vedotin exposure. With 4 bases clipped from V and 6 bases from J, the junction kept 17 bases outside the gene matches. The CDR3 is 19 amino acids. The V gene's germline CDR1 is SGHRS and CDR2 YFSETQ. The chain joins TRBV5-1 to TRBJ2-1; 12 nucleotides line up with TRBD2. The material sequenced was peripheral blood mononuclear cells (PBMCs), taken at baseline. This sequence originates from a human donor with classical Hodgkin lymphoma. CDR3 bases: TGCGCCAGCAGCCTATTAGGACTAGCGGGACCTGGTCGCGGCAATGAGCAGTTCTTC. This encodes CASSLLGLAGPGRGNEQFF.